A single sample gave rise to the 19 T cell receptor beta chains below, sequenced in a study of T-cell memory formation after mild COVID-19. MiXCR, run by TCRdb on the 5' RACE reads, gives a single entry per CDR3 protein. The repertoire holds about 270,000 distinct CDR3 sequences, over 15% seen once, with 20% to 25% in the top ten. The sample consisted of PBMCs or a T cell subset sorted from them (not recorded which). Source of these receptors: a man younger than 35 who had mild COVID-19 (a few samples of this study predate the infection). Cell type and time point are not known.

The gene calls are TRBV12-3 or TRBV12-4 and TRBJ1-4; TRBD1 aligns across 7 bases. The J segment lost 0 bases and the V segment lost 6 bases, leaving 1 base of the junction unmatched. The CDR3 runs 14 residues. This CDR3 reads CASSGQATNEKLFF. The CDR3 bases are TGTGCCAGCAGCGGACAGGCAACTAATGAAAAACTGTTTTTT.

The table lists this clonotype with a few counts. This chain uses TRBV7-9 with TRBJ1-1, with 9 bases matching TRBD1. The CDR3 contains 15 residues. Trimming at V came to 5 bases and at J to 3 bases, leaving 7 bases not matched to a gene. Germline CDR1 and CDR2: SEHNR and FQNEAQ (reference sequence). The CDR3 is CASSPRQGGDTEAFF. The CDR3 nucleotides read TGTGCCAGCAGCCCCAGACAGGGGGGGGACACTGAAGCTTTCTTT. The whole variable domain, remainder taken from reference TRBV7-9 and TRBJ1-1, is DTGVSQNPRHKITKRGQNVTFRCDPISEHNRLYWYRQTLGQGPEFLTYFQNEAQLEKSRLLSDRFSAERPKGSFSTLEIQRTEQGDSAMYLCASSPRQGGDTEAFFGQGTRLTVV.

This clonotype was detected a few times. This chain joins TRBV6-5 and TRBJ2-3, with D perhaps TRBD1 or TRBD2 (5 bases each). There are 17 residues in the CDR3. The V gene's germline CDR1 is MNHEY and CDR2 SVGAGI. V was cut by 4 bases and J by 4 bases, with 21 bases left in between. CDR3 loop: CASSSPGDRARADTQYF. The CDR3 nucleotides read TGTGCCAGCAGTTCCCCCGGGGACCGGGCTCGCGCAGATACGCAGTATTTT.

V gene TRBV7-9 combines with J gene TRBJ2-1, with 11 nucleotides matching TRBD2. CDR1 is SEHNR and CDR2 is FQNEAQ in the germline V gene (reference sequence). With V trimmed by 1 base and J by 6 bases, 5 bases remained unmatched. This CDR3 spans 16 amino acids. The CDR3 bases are TGTGCCAGCAGCTTAGAGGTAGCGGGGGGGCCCAATGAGCAGTTCTTC. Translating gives CASSLEVAGGPNEQFF.

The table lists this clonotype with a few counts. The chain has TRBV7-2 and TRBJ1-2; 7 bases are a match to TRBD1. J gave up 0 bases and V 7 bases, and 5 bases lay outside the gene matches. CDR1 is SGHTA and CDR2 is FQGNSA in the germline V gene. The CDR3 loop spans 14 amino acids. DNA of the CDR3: TGTGCCAGCACAACGACAGGGACTAACTATGGCTACACCTTC. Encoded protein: CASTTTGTNYGYTF.

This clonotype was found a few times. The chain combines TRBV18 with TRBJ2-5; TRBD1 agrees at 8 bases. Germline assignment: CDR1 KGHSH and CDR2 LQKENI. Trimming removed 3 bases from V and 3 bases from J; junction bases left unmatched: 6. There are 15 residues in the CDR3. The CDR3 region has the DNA TGTGCCAGCTCACCGCGGACAGGGAAGGAAGAGACCCAGTACTTC. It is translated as CASSPRTGKEETQYF.

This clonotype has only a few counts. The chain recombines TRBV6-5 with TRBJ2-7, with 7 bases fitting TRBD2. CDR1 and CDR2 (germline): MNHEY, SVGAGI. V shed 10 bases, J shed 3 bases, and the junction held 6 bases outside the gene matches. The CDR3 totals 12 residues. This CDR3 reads CAISPGGYEQYV. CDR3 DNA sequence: TGTGCCATCTCGCCGGGGGGCTACGAGCAGTACGTC.

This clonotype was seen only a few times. The CDR3 protein is CASRRSGTDYNEQFF. CDR3 DNA: TGCGCCAGCAGACGCAGTGGGACAGACTACAATGAGCAGTTCTTC. The V call is TRBV5-1, the J call TRBJ2-1; the match to TRBD1 covers 7 bases. This CDR3 comprises 15 residues. The germline gives CDR1 SGHRS, CDR2 YFSETQ. V lost 5 bases, J lost 3 bases, and 8 bases stayed unmatched.

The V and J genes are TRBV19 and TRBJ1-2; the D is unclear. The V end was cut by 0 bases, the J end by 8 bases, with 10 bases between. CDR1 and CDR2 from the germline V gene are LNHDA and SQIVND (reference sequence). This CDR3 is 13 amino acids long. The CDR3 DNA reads TGTGCCAGTAGTATAGATAAAGTCGGAGGCTACACCTTC. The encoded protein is CASSIDKVGGYTF.

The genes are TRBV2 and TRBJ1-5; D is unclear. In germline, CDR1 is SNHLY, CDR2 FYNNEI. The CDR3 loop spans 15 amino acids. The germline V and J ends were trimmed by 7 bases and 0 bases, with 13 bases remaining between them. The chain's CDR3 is CASTEGVNSNQPQHF. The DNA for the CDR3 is TGTGCCAGCACCGAGGGAGTTAATAGCAATCAGCCCCAGCATTTT. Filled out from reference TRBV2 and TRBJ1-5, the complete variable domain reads EPEVTQTPSHQVTQMGQEVILRCVPISNHLYFYWYRQILGQKVEFLVSFYNNEISEKSEIFDDQFSVERPDGSNFTLKIRSTKLEDSAMYFCASTEGVNSNQPQHFGDGTRLSIL.

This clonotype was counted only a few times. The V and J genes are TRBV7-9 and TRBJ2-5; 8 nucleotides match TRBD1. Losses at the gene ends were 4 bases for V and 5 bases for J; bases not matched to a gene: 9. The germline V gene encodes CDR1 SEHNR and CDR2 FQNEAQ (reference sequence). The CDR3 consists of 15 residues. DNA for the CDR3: TGTGCCAGCAGCTCCTACAGGGGGGTTAGGGAGACCCAGTACTTC. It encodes CASSSYRGVRETQYF.

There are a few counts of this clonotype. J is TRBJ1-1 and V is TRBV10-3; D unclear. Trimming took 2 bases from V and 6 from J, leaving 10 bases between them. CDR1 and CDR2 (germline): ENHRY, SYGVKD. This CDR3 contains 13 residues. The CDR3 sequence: CAISEGWPPEAFF. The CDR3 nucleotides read TGTGCCATCAGTGAGGGTTGGCCGCCTGAAGCTTTCTTT.

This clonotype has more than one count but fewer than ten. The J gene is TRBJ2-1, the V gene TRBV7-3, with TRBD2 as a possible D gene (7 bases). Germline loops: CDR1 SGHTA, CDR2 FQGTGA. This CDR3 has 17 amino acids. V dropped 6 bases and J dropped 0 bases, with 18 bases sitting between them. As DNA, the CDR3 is TGTGCCAGCAGTCCCGCGGGGGCTAGGAGCTCCTACAATGAGCAGTTCTTC. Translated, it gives CASSPAGARSSYNEQFF.

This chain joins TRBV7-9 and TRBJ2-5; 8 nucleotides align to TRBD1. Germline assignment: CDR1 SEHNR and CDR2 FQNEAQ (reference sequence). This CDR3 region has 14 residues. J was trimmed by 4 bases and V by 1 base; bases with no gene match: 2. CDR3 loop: CASSLGTGLETQYF. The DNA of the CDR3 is TGTGCCAGCAGCTTAGGGACAGGGCTAGAGACCCAGTACTTC.

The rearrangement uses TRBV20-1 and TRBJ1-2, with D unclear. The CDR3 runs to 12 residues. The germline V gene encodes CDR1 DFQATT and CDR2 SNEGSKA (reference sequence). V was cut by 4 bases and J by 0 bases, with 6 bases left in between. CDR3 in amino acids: CSATGANYGYTF. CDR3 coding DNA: TGCAGTGCTACAGGCGCTAACTATGGCTACACCTTC.

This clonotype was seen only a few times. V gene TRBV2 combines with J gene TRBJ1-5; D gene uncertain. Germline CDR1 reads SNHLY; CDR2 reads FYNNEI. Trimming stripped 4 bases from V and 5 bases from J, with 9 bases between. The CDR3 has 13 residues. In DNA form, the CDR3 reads TGTGCCAGCAGTGTGTCCACCCATCAGCCCCAGCATTTT. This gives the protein CASSVSTHQPQHF.

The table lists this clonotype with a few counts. CDR3 region: CASSLAMEAEAFF. The CDR3 nucleotides read TGCGCCAGCAGCTTGGCTATGGAGGCTGAAGCTTTCTTT. The chain combines TRBV5-1 with TRBJ1-1; no definite D call. Germline CDR1 and CDR2: SGHRS and YFSETQ. V lost 0 bases to trimming and J lost 6 bases, with 9 bases between them. The CDR3 covers 13 residues. Complete variable domain (other parts from reference TRBV5-1 and TRBJ1-1): KAGVTQTPRYLIKTRGQQVTLSCSPISGHRSVSWYQQTPGQGLQFLFEYFSETQRNKGNFPGRFSGRQFSNSRSEMNVSTLELGDSALYLCASSLAMEAEAFFGQGTRLTVV.

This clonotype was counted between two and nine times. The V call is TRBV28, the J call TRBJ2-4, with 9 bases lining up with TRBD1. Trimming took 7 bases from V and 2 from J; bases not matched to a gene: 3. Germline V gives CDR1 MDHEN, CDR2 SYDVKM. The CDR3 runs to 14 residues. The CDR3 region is CASTGQGPKNIQYF. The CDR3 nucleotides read TGTGCCAGCACGGGACAGGGACCCAAAAACATTCAGTACTTC.

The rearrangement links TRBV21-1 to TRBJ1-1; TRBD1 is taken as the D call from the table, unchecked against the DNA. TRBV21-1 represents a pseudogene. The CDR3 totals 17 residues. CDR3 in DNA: TGTGCCAGCAGCTCCCGGACAGGCTTACCCATGAACACTGAAGCTTTCTTT. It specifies CASSSRTGLPMNTEAFF.